This T cell receptor beta chain originates from a study of beta chain features in type 1 diabetes. With 1 base clipped from V and 5 bases from J, the junction kept 5 bases outside the gene matches. This CDR3 is built from 15 residues. CDR1 and CDR2 (germline): MNHEY, SVGAGI. Of the isolated RNA, all was reverse transcribed, and so the sequenced material was expressed TCRB transcripts. Profiled with immunoSEQ multiplex PCR; TCRdb holds only in-frame clones, not every one. This sample carries roughly 250,000 clones, around 68% of them seen once, and the ten largest clones take 0.053%. The sample was naive CD4+ T cells from blood. The source is a man aged 30-40 years in good health. The chain is built from TRBV6-5 and TRBJ2-7; 10 positions match TRBD2. CDR3 coding DNA: TGTGCCAGCAGTTACTTCGGTCTAGCGGGAGACGAGCAGTACTTC. Translated, it gives CASSYFGLAGDEQYF.